A single sample gave rise to the 4 T cell receptor beta chains below, sequenced in a study of draining lymph node invasion in breast cancer. From the bulk RNA-seq reads, TCRdb called clonotypes with MiXCR, one entry per CDR3 protein. The sample has some 3,100 distinct CDR3 sequences; less than 55% are singletons. Cells sorted as CD4+ CD45RA- CD25high were taken as memory regulatory T cells. Sequencing input: sorted memory Tregs from a lymph node. The source of these receptors is a female donor with luminal breast cancer.

This clonotype was seen a few times. This chain connects TRBV29-1 to TRBJ2-2, with D hard to call. CDR1 and CDR2 from the germline V gene are SQVTM and ANQGSEA. This CDR3 has 13 amino acids. V was clipped by 3 bases and J by 1 base, with 6 bases between them. DNA for the CDR3: TGCAGCGTTGAGAAGGGGAACACCGGGGAGCTGTTTTTT. Protein sequence: CSVEKGNTGELFF.

V and J are TRBV11-2 and TRBJ2-1, with 10 positions matching TRBD2. CDR1 SGHAT and CDR2 FQNNGV come from the germline V gene. J gave up 3 bases and V 0 bases, and 17 bases lay outside the gene matches. The CDR3 covers 21 residues. DNA for the CDR3: TGTGCCAGCAGCTTAGATCTCCGGGCTAGCGGGAGCTACACGCACTACAATGAGCAGTTCTTC. It is translated as CASSLDLRASGSYTHYNEQFF.

This clonotype occurred a few times. The chain uses TRBV7-9 and TRBJ2-1; 9 nucleotides match TRBD2. The CDR3 contains 13 residues. CDR1 SEHNR and CDR2 FQNEAQ come from the germline V gene (reference sequence). J was trimmed by 11 bases and V by 5 bases; bases with no gene match: 7. CDR3 DNA sequence: TGTGCCAGCAGCCCCGGACTAGCGTTTAAGCAGTTCTTC. Translated: CASSPGLAFKQFF.

J is TRBJ1-1 and V is TRBV20-1, with TRBD1 identical over 8 bases. CDR1 and CDR2 from the germline V gene are DFQATT and SNEGSKA (reference sequence). V shed 3 bases, J shed 1 base, and the junction held 4 bases outside the gene matches. The CDR3 totals 14 residues. DNA for the CDR3: TGCAGTGCTAGCAGGGACAGGTGGAACACTGAAGCTTTCTTT. Its translation is CSASRDRWNTEAFF.